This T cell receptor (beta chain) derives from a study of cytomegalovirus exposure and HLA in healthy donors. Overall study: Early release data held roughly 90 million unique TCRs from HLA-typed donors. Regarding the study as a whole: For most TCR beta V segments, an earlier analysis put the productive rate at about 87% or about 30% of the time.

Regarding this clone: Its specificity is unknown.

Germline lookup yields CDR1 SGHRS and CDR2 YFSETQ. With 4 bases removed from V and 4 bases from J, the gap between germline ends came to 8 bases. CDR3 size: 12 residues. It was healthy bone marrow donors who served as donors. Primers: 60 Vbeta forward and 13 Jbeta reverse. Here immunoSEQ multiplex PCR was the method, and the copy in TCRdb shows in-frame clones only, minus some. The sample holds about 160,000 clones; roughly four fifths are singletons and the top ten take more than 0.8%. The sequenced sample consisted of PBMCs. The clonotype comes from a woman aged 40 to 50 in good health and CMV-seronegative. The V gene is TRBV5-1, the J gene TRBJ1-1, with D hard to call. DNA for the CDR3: TGCGCCAGCAGCCCAGAGGGCACTGAAGCTTTCTTT. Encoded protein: CASSPEGTEAFF.